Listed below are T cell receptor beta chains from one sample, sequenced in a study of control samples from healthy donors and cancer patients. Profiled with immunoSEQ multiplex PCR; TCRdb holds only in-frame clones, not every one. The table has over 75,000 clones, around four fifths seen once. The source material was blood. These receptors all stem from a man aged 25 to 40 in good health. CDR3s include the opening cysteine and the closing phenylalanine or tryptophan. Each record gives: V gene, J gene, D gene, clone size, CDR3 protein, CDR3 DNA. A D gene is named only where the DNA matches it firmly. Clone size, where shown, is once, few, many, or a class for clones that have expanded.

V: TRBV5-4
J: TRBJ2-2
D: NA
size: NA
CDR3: CASSFGGIGTGELFF
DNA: TGTGCCAGCAGCTTTGGGGGTATCGGCACCGGGGAGCTGTTTTTT

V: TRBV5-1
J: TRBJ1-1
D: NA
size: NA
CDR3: CASSLVGEGTEAFF
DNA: TGCGCCAGCAGCTTGGTGGGGGAGGGCACTGAAGCTTTCTTT

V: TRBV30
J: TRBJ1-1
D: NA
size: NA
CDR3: CAWSPQTGYMNTEAFF
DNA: TGTGCCTGGAGTCCCCAGACAGGATACATGAACACTGAAGCTTTCTTT

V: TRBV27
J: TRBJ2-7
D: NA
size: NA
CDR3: CASRDSSYEQYF
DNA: TGTGCCAGCAGGGATAGCTCCTACGAGCAGTACTTC

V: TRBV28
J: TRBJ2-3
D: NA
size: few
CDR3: CASSSARWGGDTQYF
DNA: TGTGCCAGCAGCTCGGCGCGGTGGGGTGGCGATACGCAGTATTTT

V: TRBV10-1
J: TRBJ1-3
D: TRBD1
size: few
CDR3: CASSEVRQGGGNTIYF
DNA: TGCGCCAGCAGTGAAGTTAGACAGGGTGGTGGAAACACCATATATTTT

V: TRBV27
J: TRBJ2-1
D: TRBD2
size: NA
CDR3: CASSLTSGGRNEQFF
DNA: TGTGCCAGCAGTTTAACTAGCGGTGGGAGGAATGAGCAGTTCTTC

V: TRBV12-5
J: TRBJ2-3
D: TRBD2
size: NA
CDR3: CASDHRGGPTDTQYF
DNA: TGTGCTAGCGATCACCGGGGGGGCCCCACAGATACGCAGTATTTT

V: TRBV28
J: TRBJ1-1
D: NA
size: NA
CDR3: CASSVRAANTEAFF
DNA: TGTGCCAGCAGTGTCCGGGCCGCGAACACTGAAGCTTTCTTT

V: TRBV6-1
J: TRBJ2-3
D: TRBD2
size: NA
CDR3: CASSEWTAGGPAQYF
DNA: TGTGCCAGCAGTGAATGGACGGCGGGGGGGCCGGCGCAGTATTTT

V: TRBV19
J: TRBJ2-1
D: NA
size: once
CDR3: CASSGQWGGGEQFF
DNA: TGTGCCAGTAGTGGACAGTGGGGGGGCGGGGAGCAGTTCTTC

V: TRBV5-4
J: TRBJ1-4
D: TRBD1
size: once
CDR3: CASSWDRDNEKLFF
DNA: TGTGCCAGCAGCTGGGACAGGGATAATGAAAAACTGTTTTTT

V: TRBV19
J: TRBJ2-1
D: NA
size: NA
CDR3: CATSDLVGNEQFF
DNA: TGTGCCACATCAGACTTAGTTGGGAATGAGCAGTTCTTC

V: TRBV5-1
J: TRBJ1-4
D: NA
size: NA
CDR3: CASSLEQPNEKLFF
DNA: TGCGCCAGCAGCTTGGAACAGCCTAATGAAAAACTGTTTTTT

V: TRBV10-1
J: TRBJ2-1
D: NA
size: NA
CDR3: CASSDGRDLEQFF
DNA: TGCGCCAGCAGTGACGGCAGGGACCTGGAGCAGTTCTTC

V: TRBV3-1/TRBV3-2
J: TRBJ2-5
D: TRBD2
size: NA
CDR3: CASSSGLAGAVEETQYF
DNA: TGTGCCAGCAGCTCGGGACTAGCGGGGGCTGTGGAAGAGACCCAGTACTTC

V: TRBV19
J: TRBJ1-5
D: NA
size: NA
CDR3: CASTVGANTYSNQPQHF
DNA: TGTGCCAGTACGGTCGGCGCAAATACCTATAGCAATCAGCCCCAGCATTTT

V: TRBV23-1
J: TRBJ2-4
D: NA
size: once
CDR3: CASRYHLAKNIQYF
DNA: TGCGCCAGCAGATATCACTTAGCCAAAAACATTCAGTACTTC

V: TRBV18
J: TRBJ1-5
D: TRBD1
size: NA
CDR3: CASSPGQGNQPQHF
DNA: TGTGCCAGCTCACCGGGACAGGGCAATCAGCCCCAGCATTTT

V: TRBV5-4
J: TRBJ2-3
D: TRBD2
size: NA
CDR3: CASSLGLAGTDTQYF
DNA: TGTGCCAGCAGCTTGGGACTAGCGGGTACAGATACGCAGTATTTT

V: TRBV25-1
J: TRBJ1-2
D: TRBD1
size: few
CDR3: CASEDRGTYGYTF
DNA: TGTGCCAGCGAGGACAGGGGGACATATGGCTACACCTTC

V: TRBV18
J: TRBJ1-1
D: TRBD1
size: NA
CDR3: CASSPGGGRNTEAFF
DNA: TGTGCCAGCTCCCCAGGGGGGGGAAGGAACACTGAAGCTTTCTTT

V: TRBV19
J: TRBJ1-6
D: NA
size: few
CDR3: CASSINSEGLGPLHF
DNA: TGTGCCAGTAGTATCAATTCGGAGGGGTTAGGACCCCTCCACTTT

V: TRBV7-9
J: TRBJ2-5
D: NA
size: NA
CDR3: CASNQGAETQYF
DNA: TGTGCCAGCAATCAGGGTGCGGAGACCCAGTACTTC

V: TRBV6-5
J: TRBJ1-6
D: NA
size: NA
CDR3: CASSYKAFSYNSPLHF
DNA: TGTGCCAGCAGTTACAAGGCGTTCTCCTATAATTCACCCCTCCACTTT

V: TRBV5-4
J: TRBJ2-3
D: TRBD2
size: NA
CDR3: CASSLDSRGGTDTQYF
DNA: TGTGCCAGCAGCTTGGACTCGCGGGGGGGCACAGATACGCAGTATTTT

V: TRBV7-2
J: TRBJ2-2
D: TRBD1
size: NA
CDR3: CASRRTGNTGELFF
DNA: TGTGCCAGCAGAAGGACAGGGAACACCGGGGAGCTGTTTTTT

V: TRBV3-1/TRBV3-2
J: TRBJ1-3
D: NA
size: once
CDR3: CASSQSRTPRNTIYF
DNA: TGTGCCAGCAGCCAATCGCGGACACCCAGAAACACCATATATTTT

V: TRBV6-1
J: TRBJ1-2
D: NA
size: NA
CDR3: CASSAGTAAFTNYGYTF
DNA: TGTGCCAGCAGTGCCGGGACGGCCGCTTTTACTAACTATGGCTACACCTTC

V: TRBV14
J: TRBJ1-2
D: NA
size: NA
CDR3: CASSHYPSTAYGYTF
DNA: TGTGCCAGCAGCCACTACCCGTCGACAGCCTATGGCTACACCTTC

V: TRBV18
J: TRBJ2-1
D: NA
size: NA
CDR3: CASSPKGLRNNEQFF
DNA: TGTGCCAGCTCACCAAAAGGACTCCGGAACAATGAGCAGTTCTTC

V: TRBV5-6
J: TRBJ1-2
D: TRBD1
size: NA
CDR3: CASSLVQGYGYTF
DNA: TGTGCCAGCAGCTTGGTACAGGGGTATGGCTACACCTTC

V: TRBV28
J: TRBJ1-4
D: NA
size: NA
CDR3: CASSFSEKLFF
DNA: TGTGCCAGCAGTTTTAGTGAAAAACTGTTTTTT

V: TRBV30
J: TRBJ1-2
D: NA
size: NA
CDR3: CAWRGSDSMILIDYGYTF
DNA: TGTGCCTGGAGGGGGAGTGACAGTATGATACTCATTGACTATGGCTACACCTTC

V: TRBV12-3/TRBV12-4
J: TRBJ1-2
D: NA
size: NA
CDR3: CASSLGYGYTF
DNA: TGTGCCAGCAGTTTAGGCTATGGCTACACCTTC

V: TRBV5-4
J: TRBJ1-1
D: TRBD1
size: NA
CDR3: CASSRGQGKAFF
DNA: TGTGCCAGCAGCCGGGGACAGGGTAAAGCTTTCTTT

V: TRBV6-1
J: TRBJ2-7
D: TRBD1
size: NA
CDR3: CASSEGGWTGSGWQYF
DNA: TGTGCCAGCAGTGAAGGGGGGTGGACAGGGTCGGGGTGGCAGTACTTC

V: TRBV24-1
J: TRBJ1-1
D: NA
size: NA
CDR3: CATSESGPNTEAFF
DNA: TGTGCCACCAGTGAGTCGGGACCGAACACTGAAGCTTTCTTT

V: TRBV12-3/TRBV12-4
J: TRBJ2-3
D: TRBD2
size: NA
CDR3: CASSLWGGTQYF
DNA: TGTGCCAGCAGTTTATGGGGGGGTACGCAGTATTTT

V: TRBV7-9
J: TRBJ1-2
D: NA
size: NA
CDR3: CASSLSAGYGYTF
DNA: TGTGCCAGCAGCTTATCGGCGGGCTATGGCTACACCTTC

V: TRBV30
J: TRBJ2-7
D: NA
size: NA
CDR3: CAWSVWRNYEQYF
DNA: TGTGCCTGGAGTGTTTGGCGGAACTACGAGCAGTACTTC

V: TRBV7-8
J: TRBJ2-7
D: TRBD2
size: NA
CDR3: CASSLEASGGFYEQYF
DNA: TGTGCCAGCAGCTTAGAGGCTAGCGGGGGGTTCTACGAGCAGTACTTC

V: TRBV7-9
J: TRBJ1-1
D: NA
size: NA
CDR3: CASSSQMNTEAFF
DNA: TGTGCCAGCAGCAGTCAGATGAACACTGAAGCTTTCTTT

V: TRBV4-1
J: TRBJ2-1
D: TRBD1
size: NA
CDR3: CASSQARTGAYNEQFF
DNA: TGCGCCAGCAGCCAAGCAAGGACAGGGGCTTACAATGAGCAGTTCTTC

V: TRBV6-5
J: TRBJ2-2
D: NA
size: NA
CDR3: CACRGANTGELFF
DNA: TGTGCCTGCCGCGGGGCGAACACCGGGGAGCTGTTTTTT

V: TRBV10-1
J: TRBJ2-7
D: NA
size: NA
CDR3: CASSEADGYEQYF
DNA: TGCGCCAGCAGTGAGGCGGACGGCTACGAGCAGTACTTC